The clone carrying this TCR beta chain has only one observation. The source of the sample is a study of T cell changes during pregnancy in multiple sclerosis. The junction had 1 base not matched to a gene; V was cut back by 4 bases and J by 4 bases. The CDR3 extends over 15 amino acids. The germline V gene encodes CDR1 SGDLS and CDR2 YYNGEE. Sequencing was performed with immunoSEQ multiplex PCR; in TCRdb, only in-frame clones are kept and a portion is missing. The table records under 65,000 clones, approximately 92% of them present only once. The receptor comes from a female donor with multiple sclerosis, enrolled in a pregnancy study. This chain uses TRBV9 with TRBJ2-2, with 13 bases fitting TRBD2. Sequenced material: peripheral blood, taken in the second trimester of pregnancy. This CDR3 is CASSWTSGGTGELFF. CDR3 in DNA: TGTGCCAGCAGCTGGACTAGCGGGGGCACCGGGGAGCTGTTTTTT.